A selection of T cell receptor beta chains follows, all from one sample in a study of blood T cell dynamics during melanoma immunotherapy. Sequencing was performed with immunoSEQ multiplex PCR; in TCRdb, only in-frame clones are kept and a portion is missing. Seen here are around 2,000 clones, more than 65% observed once, and the top ten hold less than 5%. Sequences were derived from CD8+ T cells from blood, sampled from a patient treated with checkpoint blockade. The receptors come from a human donor with melanoma. Both conserved end residues are part of each CDR3. The D gene is left open where the match is weak. Some rows have no size entry. The others give once, few or many, or a class for an expanded clone.

D	size	J	V	length	DNA	CDR3
TRBD1	NA	TRBJ2-7	TRBV29-1	13	TGCAGCAGTACAGGGGAGACCCCCTACGAGCAGTACTTC	CSSTGETPYEQYF
TRBD1	NA	TRBJ1-6	TRBV9	15	TGTGCCAGCAGCGCCAACCGGGACAGGGTCTCACCCCTCCACTTT	CASSANRDRVSPLHF
NA	NA	TRBJ2-1	TRBV18	12	TGTGCCAGCTCTACTAACACGGGAAAGCAGTTCTTC	CASSTNTGKQFF
NA	NA	TRBJ1-6	TRBV2	17	TGTGCCAGCAGTGAAGCCCTCATCGAACAGGCGAAATCACCCCTCCACTTT	CASSEALIEQAKSPLHF
NA	NA	TRBJ2-1	TRBV27	14	TGTGCCAGCTCGCCCGCGGTCGCCCACAATGAGCAGTTCTTC	CASSPAVAHNEQFF
NA	NA	TRBJ2-7	TRBV6-1	12	TGTGCCAGCGGGGCAGGGCCCCACGAGCAGTACTTC	CASGAGPHEQYF
TRBD2	NA	TRBJ2-3	TRBV11-2	16	TGTGCCAGCAGCCAAGGACTAGCGGGTCTTGAAGATACGCAGTATTTT	CASSQGLAGLEDTQYF
NA	NA	TRBJ1-1	TRBV6-5	14	TGTGCCAGCAACCCATCCGCGGGCTGGACTGAAGCTTTCTTT	CASNPSAGWTEAFF
TRBD1	NA	TRBJ2-7	TRBV5-4	15	TGTGCCAGCAGCCTCCCGGGACAGGTTGCCTACGAGCAGTACTTC	CASSLPGQVAYEQYF
TRBD1	NA	TRBJ2-1	TRBV7-2	16	TGTGCCAGCAGCTCCGGACAGGGCATCTCCTACAATGAGCAGTTCTTC	CASSSGQGISYNEQFF
NA	NA	TRBJ1-6	TRBV18	16	TGTGCCAGCTCACCCAAACCTCAGGGGTGGAATTCACCCCTCCACTTT	CASSPKPQGWNSPLHF
NA	NA	TRBJ1-5	TRBV6-6	15	TGTGCCAGCAGTTACTCCTCGGGGGGCAATCAGCCCCAGCATTTT	CASSYSSGGNQPQHF
TRBD1	few	TRBJ1-5	TRBV7-8	16	TGTGCCAGCAGCTTAGGGGGGGACAGAAGGAATCAGCCCCAGCATTTT	CASSLGGDRRNQPQHF
TRBD1	NA	TRBJ2-7	TRBV7-9	18	TGTGCCAGCAGCTCCTCGGACAGGGGCGAACGGCGGTACTACGAGCAGTACTTC	CASSSSDRGERRYYEQYF
NA	NA	TRBJ1-1	TRBV7-9	13	TGTGCCAGCAGCTTAGACGGGCTTCCTGAAGCTTTCTTT	CASSLDGLPEAFF
NA	NA	TRBJ2-3	TRBV7-3	14	TGTGCCAGCAGCGAAGAGGGGGGGTTGGATACGCAGTATTTT	CASSEEGGLDTQYF
NA	NA	TRBJ1-1	TRBV7-7	13	TGTGCTAGCAGCTTAGTCCCGTGGACTGAAGCTTTCTTT	CASSLVPWTEAFF
TRBD1	NA	TRBJ1-5	TRBV28	17	TGTGCCAGCAGTTTTCTCCTGACCGGGACAGGCAATCAGCCCCAGCATTTT	CASSFLLTGTGNQPQHF
NA	NA	TRBJ1-6	TRBV14	12	TGTGCCAGCAGCCAAGCGAATTCACCCCTCCACTTT	CASSQANSPLHF
NA	NA	TRBJ2-7	TRBV2	12	TGTGCCAGCAGGACAGTCTCCTACGAGCAGTACTTC	CASRTVSYEQYF
NA	large	TRBJ1-4	TRBV27	14	TGTGCCAGCAGTTTACAGGGTCAAGGTGAAAAACTGTTTTTT	CASSLQGQGEKLFF
NA	NA	TRBJ2-7	TRBV19	14	TGTGCCAGTCGTCAGGGGGGACTCTCCTACGAGCAGTACTTC	CASRQGGLSYEQYF
TRBD1	once	TRBJ1-1	TRBV5-8	14	TGTGCCAGCAGCTTGTTGGTCCAGGGGGCTGACGCTTTCTTT	CASSLLVQGADAFF
NA	NA	TRBJ1-5	TRBV6-5	15	TGTGCCAGCACCGACAGCGACTATAGCAATCAGCCCCAGCATTTT	CASTDSDYSNQPQHF
NA	NA	TRBJ1-1	TRBV19	13	TGTGCCAGTAGTGTCAGGGTTGGCACTGAAGCTTTCTTT	CASSVRVGTEAFF
TRBD2	NA	TRBJ2-7	TRBV6-5	11	TGTGCCAGCAGGTCGGGGGGCGAGCAGTACTTC	CASRSGGEQYF
TRBD1	NA	TRBJ2-7	TRBV6-5	14	TGTGCCAGCAGTTACTCCGGGACAGGGGCCGAGCAGTACTTC	CASSYSGTGAEQYF
TRBD1	NA	TRBJ1-5	TRBV27	15	TGTGCCAGCAGCCCAGGGACAGGGGGTTATCAGCCCCAGCATTTT	CASSPGTGGYQPQHF
NA	NA	TRBJ1-1	TRBV27	13	TGTGCCAGCAGTCTCGGTAGATCCACTGAAGCTTTCTTT	CASSLGRSTEAFF
NA	NA	TRBJ2-7	TRBV7-9	12	TGTGCCAGCAGCTTTTTGGGCTACGAGCAGTACTTC	CASSFLGYEQYF
TRBD2	NA	TRBJ2-2	TRBV9	17	TGTGCCAGCAGTTACCTAGCGGGAGGACCGAACACCGGGGAGCTGTTTTTT	CASSYLAGGPNTGELFF
TRBD1	NA	TRBJ2-4	TRBV5-1	15	TGCGCCAGCAGCTTGACAGGGGCGGACGGAAACATTCAGTACTTC	CASSLTGADGNIQYF
TRBD1	NA	TRBJ2-2	TRBV19	15	TGTGCCAGTCGTTTGGGACAGGGGGCCCTCGGGGAGCTGTTTTTT	CASRLGQGALGELFF
TRBD1	NA	TRBJ1-5	TRBV2	18	TGTGCCAGCAGCGGGGTGCCCGGACAGGATAGGAGCAATCAGCCCCAGCATTTT	CASSGVPGQDRSNQPQHF
TRBD1	NA	TRBJ1-1	TRBV9	17	TGTGCCAGCAGCGCATATGCCGGGACAGGGGGTGTCACTGAAGCTTTCTTT	CASSAYAGTGGVTEAFF
TRBD1	few	TRBJ2-7	TRBV18	14	TGTGCCAGCTCACCGACAGGGGTAAATTACGAGCAGTACTTC	CASSPTGVNYEQYF
NA	few	TRBJ2-2	TRBV10-1	14	TGCGCCAGCAGACGGGACAAGAACACCGGGGAGCTGTTTTTT	CASRRDKNTGELFF
NA	once	TRBJ2-4	TRBV11-2	15	TGTGCCAGCAGCTCGTTGCTGATAGCCAAAAACATTCAGTACTTC	CASSSLLIAKNIQYF
TRBD1	NA	TRBJ1-1	TRBV6-6	13	TGTGCCAGCAGTCTAGACAGGGTCAAAATCGCTTTCTTT	CASSLDRVKIAFF
NA	NA	TRBJ2-3	TRBV4-3	15	TGCGCCAGCAGTCGTAGCGGTTTAGGGACAGATACGCAGTATTTT	CASSRSGLGTDTQYF
NA	once	TRBJ2-3	TRBV18	14	TGTGCCAGCTCACACCAAGTTTCCACAGATACGCAGTATTTT	CASSHQVSTDTQYF
TRBD1	NA	TRBJ2-2	TRBV5-6	14	TGTGCCAGCAGCTGGACAGGCCTGGGCGGGGAGCTGTTTTTT	CASSWTGLGGELFF
TRBD2	NA	TRBJ2-1	TRBV7-9	16	TGTGCCACCGGGCGATCGCGGGAGGACTCCTACAATGAGCAGTTCTTC	CATGRSREDSYNEQFF
NA	NA	TRBJ1-2	TRBV27	15	TGTGCCAGCAGACTTGAACCCGGGGCTAACTATGGCTACACCTTC	CASRLEPGANYGYTF
TRBD1	NA	TRBJ2-1	TRBV9	16	TGTGCCAGCAGCGTCCGACAGGGGAACGCCTACAATGAGCAGTTCTTC	CASSVRQGNAYNEQFF
TRBD1	NA	TRBJ2-7	TRBV7-8	15	TGTGCCAGCAGCTTAGGGGACAGGGGGGGATACGAGCAGTACTTC	CASSLGDRGGYEQYF
NA	NA	TRBJ2-2	TRBV9	15	TGTGCCAGCAGCGTAACGGGGGCGAACACCGGGGAGCTGTTTTTT	CASSVTGANTGELFF
NA	few	TRBJ1-2	TRBV27	18	TGTGCCAGCAGTTTCAGTGGCATAAGCATAGACTCCGACTATGGCTACACCTTC	CASSFSGISIDSDYGYTF
NA	NA	TRBJ1-1	TRBV19	14	TGTGCCAGTAGTATTGCAGGCTCCCACACTGAAGCTTTCTTT	CASSIAGSHTEAFF
NA	NA	TRBJ1-6	TRBV4-3	16	TGCGCCAGCAGACCGGACCGGAAAACCTATAATTCACCCCTCCACTTT	CASRPDRKTYNSPLHF
NA	once	TRBJ2-3	TRBV12-5	14	TGTGCTAGTGCGGGGGAGGGGGCGTCAGATACGCAGTATTTT	CASAGEGASDTQYF
TRBD1	few	TRBJ2-7	TRBV5-4	14	TGTGCCAGCAGCTTCGGGGACAGACACTACGAGCAGTACTTC	CASSFGDRHYEQYF